What follows are 8 T cell receptor beta chains derived from one specimen sequenced in a study of T-cell memory formation after mild COVID-19. TCRdb passed the 5' RACE reads through MiXCR, listing each CDR3 protein once. The sample gives about 150,000 distinct CDR3 sequences, about 5.7% of which show up once; 2% to 2.5% is in the top ten. Material: PBMCs or a T cell subset sorted from them (not recorded which). These receptors all stem from an adult woman who had mild COVID-19 (a few samples of this study predate the infection). Cell type and time point are not known.

This rearrangement joins TRBV4-2 to TRBJ2-5; D not resolved. This CDR3 region has 13 residues. V was cut by 3 bases and J by 5 bases, with 10 bases left in between. Germline V CDR1 and CDR2: LGHNA, YNFKEQ. For the CDR3, the DNA is TGTGCCAGCAGCCAGCGTGACTTGGAGACCCAGTACTTC. Amino acids: CASSQRDLETQYF.

This clonotype occurred a few times. This chain uses TRBV29-1 with TRBJ2-5, with D unresolved. This CDR3 comprises 11 residues. V lost 7 bases to trimming and J lost 5 bases, with 11 bases between them. In germline, CDR1 is SQVTM, CDR2 ANQGSEA. The CDR3: CSARMGETQYF. The CDR3 DNA sequence: TGCAGCGCTAGGATGGGGGAGACCCAGTACTTC.

The rearrangement uses TRBV30 and TRBJ1-5, with 11 bases identical to TRBD1. Germline V lookup: CDR1 GTSNPN, CDR2 SVGIG (reference sequence). This CDR3 is built from 14 residues. The trim removed 5 bases at V and 4 bases at J, leaving 4 bases unmatched. The DNA for the CDR3 is TGTGCCTGGGGGGACAGGGGGTGGAATCAGCCCCAGCATTTT. This sequence encodes CAWGDRGWNQPQHF.

This chain uses TRBV7-2 with TRBJ2-3, with 11 bases matching TRBD2. The CDR3 runs 18 residues. From germline, CDR1 is SGHTA and CDR2 FQGNSA. Unmatched junction bases numbered 7, after V lost 2 bases and J lost 0 bases. The DNA for the CDR3 is TGTGCCAGCAGCTTAAGGGGGACTAGCGGAACTAGCACAGATACGCAGTATTTT. It specifies CASSLRGTSGTSTDTQYF.

The sample holds a few counts of this clonotype. This chain connects TRBV5-1 to TRBJ2-3; 10 bases match TRBD1. This CDR3 is 15 amino acids long. Germline loops: CDR1 SGHRS, CDR2 YFSETQ. V shed 3 bases and J 3 bases; nucleotides not matched to a gene: 4. Here the CDR3 reads CASSSTGGGTDTQYF. CDR3 nucleotides: TGCGCCAGCAGCTCGACAGGGGGCGGGACAGATACGCAGTATTTT.

In this sample, this clonotype turned up a few times. This chain uses TRBV5-6 with TRBJ1-6, with TRBD1 matching 9 bases. Germline V gene lookup returns CDR1 SGHDT and CDR2 YYEEEE. The junction had 3 bases not matched to a gene; V was cut back by 0 bases and J by 5 bases. This CDR3 has 16 residues. CDR3 sequence (DNA): TGTGCCAGCAGCTTGGTTGGGACAGGGAATAATTCACCCCTCCACTTT. Translation: CASSLVGTGNNSPLHF. Supplemented by reference TRBV5-6 and TRBJ1-6, the full variable domain reads DAGVTQSPTHLIKTRGQQVTLRCSPKSGHDTVSWYQQALGQGPQFIFQYYEEEERQRGNFPDRFSGHQFPNYSSELNVNALLLGDSALYLCASSLVGTGNNSPLHFGNGTRLTVT.

The sample holds many counts of this clonotype. J is TRBJ1-5 and V is TRBV12-3 or TRBV12-4, with D unresolved. Trimming took 5 bases from V and 0 from J, leaving 17 bases between them. There are 17 residues in the CDR3. The CDR3, as DNA: TGTGCCAGCAGTCCGCCTGGAGCCTATTATAGCAATCAGCCCCAGCATTTT. Amino acid sequence: CASSPPGAYYSNQPQHF.

This sequence joins TRBV5-6 and TRBJ2-7, with 8 bases that match TRBD1. The germline CDR1 and CDR2 sequences are SGHDT and YYEEEE. CDR3 length equals 14 residues. V lost 2 bases, J lost 5 bases, and 6 bases stayed unmatched. CDR3 DNA: TGTGCCAGCAGCTTAGCAGGGGGCCGTGACGAGCAGTACTTC. Protein product: CASSLAGGRDEQYF.